The 2 T cell receptor beta chains given below trace back to one sample, sequenced in a study of blood T cells in healthy people across ages. Primed by a sample-barcoded 5' primer and a J-beta primer mix, a second PCR proceeded for about 6 to 12 cycles. TCRdb called the 5' RACE reads again in MiXCR, with one record for every CDR3 protein. The data hold about 590,000 distinct CDR3 sequences, with about 30% observed a single time. Sequencing was carried out using blood. These receptors were collected from a woman older than 75 in good health.

This chain uses TRBV6-6 with TRBJ1-2; possible D gene TRBD1, 5 bases. The CDR3 covers 14 residues. Germline V gene lookup returns CDR1 MNHNY and CDR2 SVGAGI (reference sequence). The V and J ends lost 11 bases and 2 bases respectively, with 18 bases between them. Here the CDR3 reads CAGTQRLGNYGYTF. CDR3 nucleotides: TGTGCCGGGACTCAGAGGTTAGGGAACTATGGCTACACCTTC.

A note on this clonotype: A single base separates this from a much larger clone, so it may be a read error. This chain uses TRBV4-3 with TRBJ2-5, with 10 bases fitting TRBD2. Trimming took 4 bases from V and 11 from J; bases not matched to a gene: 22. The CDR3 extends over 18 amino acids. Germline loops: CDR1 LGHNA, CDR2 YSLEER. CDR3 bases: TGCGCCAGCAGCCGCTCTTCTAGCGGGGGCCTAAAAAGGAATGAGCAGTACTTC. It codes for CASSRSSSGGLKRNEQYF.